This T cell receptor beta chain comes out of a study of STAT5B mutations in CD4+ large granular lymphocyte leukemia. This clone appeared a few times. The CDR3 is made up of 15 amino acids. Germline V lookup: CDR1 SGHRS, CDR2 YFSETQ. The trim removed 4 bases at V and 7 bases at J, leaving 8 bases unmatched. Libraries were prepared by immunoSEQ multiplex PCR; TCRdb keeps only in-frame clonotypes and omits some of them. The sample shows more than 45,000 clones, 55% to 75% of them seen only once. The chain recombines TRBV5-1 with TRBJ2-1, with 10 bases identical to TRBD1. This clonotype was obtained from a human donor in good health. The sequencing sample was made of CD4+ T cells from blood buffy coats. CDR3 in amino acids: CASSINTGQGNEQFF. The CDR3 region has the DNA TGCGCCAGCAGCATTAATACGGGACAGGGGAATGAGCAGTTCTTC.